This TCR beta chain came from a study of blood T cell repertoires in COVID-19. This clone was picked up a small number of times. CDR1 is SGHKS, CDR2 YYEKEE, per germline (reference sequence). V shed 1 base and J shed 2 bases, with 7 bases lying between them. The CDR3 extends over 13 amino acids. Measured with immunoSEQ multiplex PCR; TCRdb has only the in-frame clones, and not every one. The sample has approximately 230,000 clones, approximately 90% seen once; the top ten hold around 1.7%. The source of this sequence is a man in his forties who had recovered from COVID-19. The sequenced material came from PBMCs or T cells enriched from blood (not recorded which). The V gene is TRBV5-5, the J gene TRBJ2-7; D is ambiguous. CDR3 sequence (DNA): TGTGCCAGCAGCTTGACAGTCCCCTACGAGCAGTACTTC. Amino acids: CASSLTVPYEQYF.